These 9 T cell receptor beta chains came from one sample sequenced in a study of cytomegalovirus exposure and HLA in healthy donors. PCR employed 60 Vbeta and 13 Jbeta primers. Libraries were prepared by immunoSEQ multiplex PCR; TCRdb keeps only in-frame clonotypes and omits some of them. The table includes some 150,000 clones, about 72% detected once. The specimen was PBMCs. These receptors came from a man aged 25-45 years in good health and CMV-seropositive.

The J gene is TRBJ2-5, the V gene TRBV30, with 7 bases matching TRBD1. The end of the DNA is better explained by TRBJ2-7, so the J call may be wrong. Germline values: CDR1 GTSNPN, CDR2 SVGIG (reference sequence). CDR3 length equals 16 residues. CDR3 protein: CAWKLSMTGYGYEQYF. The DNA of the CDR3 is TGTGCCTGGAAGCTATCCATGACAGGGTACGGCTACGAGCAGTACTTC.

This chain joins TRBV4-1 and TRBJ2-5; 12 bases agree with TRBD1. Germline CDR1 is MGHRA and CDR2 is YSYEKL. The CDR3 extends over 16 amino acids. The J segment lost 4 bases and the V segment lost 5 bases, leaving 8 bases of the junction unmatched. The CDR3 sequence: CASSARGTGGPETQYF. CDR3 bases: TGCGCCAGCAGCGCCCGGGGGACAGGGGGCCCAGAGACCCAGTACTTC.

The V call is TRBV29-1, the J call TRBJ2-1; 14 bases line up with TRBD2. Per the germline V gene, CDR1 is SQVTM and CDR2 is ANQGSEA. The CDR3 runs to 16 residues. J lost 7 bases, V lost 3 bases, and 8 bases had no gene match. The CDR3 bases are TGCAGCGTTGACAAGGGACTAGCGGGGGCGAGGAATGAGCAGTTCTTC. Residues: CSVDKGLAGARNEQFF.

This clone was counted between two and nine times. The rearrangement joins TRBV27 to TRBJ1-1; D perhaps matches TRBD1 (5 bases). V was pared by 2 bases and J by 1 base, with 5 bases between. Looked up from germline, CDR1 is MNHEY and CDR2 is SMNVEV (reference sequence). CDR3 length equals 13 residues. The CDR3, as DNA: TGTGCCAGCAGTTTAAGGGGGAACACTGAAGCTTTCTTT. This gives the protein CASSLRGNTEAFF.

The chain uses TRBV28 and TRBJ2-5; D is possibly TRBD2 (5 bases). Germline V gene sequence: CDR1 MDHEN, CDR2 SYDVKM. The V end was cut by 6 bases, the J end by 2 bases, with 16 bases between. The CDR3 has 15 amino acids. In DNA, the CDR3 is TGTGCCAGCAGCCTCTCCTCGAGCGGTCAAGAGACCCAGTACTTC. It encodes CASSLSSSGQETQYF.

CDR3 nucleotide sequence: TGCAGCGTTGAGGGGCGGCAGGGGGCTGTCTACGAGCAGTACTTC. Its protein is CSVEGRQGAVYEQYF. The genes are TRBV29-1 and TRBJ2-7; 8 nucleotides line up with TRBD1. CDR1 is SQVTM and CDR2 is ANQGSEA in the germline V gene. The V segment lost 3 bases and the J segment 3 bases; nucleotides outside the gene matches: 10. The CDR3 has 15 residues.

V is TRBV12-5 and J is TRBJ2-7; maybe TRBD1 (5 bases). The CDR3 totals 12 residues. The germline CDR1 and CDR2 sequences are LGHNT and FRNRAP. V lost 7 bases, J lost 5 bases, and 12 bases lay in between. The CDR3 nucleotides read TGTGCTAGTGCCCCGGTGGGGCACGAGCAGTACTTC. Translated, it gives CASAPVGHEQYF.

The chain recombines TRBV7-2 with TRBJ1-5, with a possible D match to TRBD1 (6 bases). The CDR3 is made up of 16 amino acids. V dropped 5 bases and J dropped 6 bases, with 20 bases sitting between them. Germline loops: CDR1 SGHTA, CDR2 FQGNSA. Here the CDR3 DNA reads TGTGCCAGCAGCGCCGAAGCGGGGACACTGGGTCAGCCCCAGCATTTT. This sequence encodes CASSAEAGTLGQPQHF.

The gene calls are TRBV11-3 and TRBJ2-5; 8 nucleotides line up with TRBD1. The germline V gene has CDR1 SGHNT and CDR2 YENEEA. Losses at the gene ends were 4 bases for V and 1 base for J; bases not matched to a gene: 5. The length of the CDR3 is 15 residues. CDR3 bases: TGTGCCAGCAGCTCTCGACAGGGGCTCCAAGAGACCCAGTACTTC. This translates into CASSSRQGLQETQYF.